The 31 T cell receptor beta chains below all came from one sample that was sequenced in a study of early T cells in non-severe SARS-CoV-2 infection (dated by TCRdb to about 2021). The library was produced with 5' RACE. The sequencer listed for this sample is NextSeq 500. TCRdb took the public reads, trimmed them with fastp at Q25, ran MiXCR for clone calling and kept in-frame beta chains. Entries that share a CDR3 protein sequence are merged under the most common genes and DNA. For this sample the table gives some 71,000 distinct CDR3 sequences, of which around 13% were detected only once. Roughly 13% of the sample comes from the top ten. The sequenced sample was whole blood. The source is an adult who was a healthcare worker with PCR-confirmed SARS-CoV-2 infection or an uninfected control (not recorded which).

This clonotype appeared many times. V usage is TRBV5-1 and J usage is TRBJ2-2; D is unresolved. The CDR3 covers 14 residues. The ends were cut back, 2 bases at V and 1 base at J, with 6 bases in the middle. Looked up from germline, CDR1 is SGHRS and CDR2 is YFSETQ. For the CDR3, the DNA is TGCGCCAGCAGCTTTGGCGGGAACACCGGGGAGCTGTTTTTT. It is translated as CASSFGGNTGELFF.

The J gene is TRBJ2-3, the V gene TRBV11-1; the match to TRBD2 covers 8 bases. V gave up 4 bases and J gave up 1 base; unmatched junction bases: 1. CDR1 is SGHAT, CDR2 FQDESV, per germline (reference sequence). The CDR3 covers 14 residues. Written as DNA, the CDR3 is TGTGCCAGCAGCTGGCGGGGGGGCACAGATACGCAGTATTTT. Amino acids: CASSWRGGTDTQYF.

This CDR3 is CASSPGGATDTQYF. In DNA form, the CDR3 reads TGTGCCAGCAGCCCCGGGGGGGCCACAGATACGCAGTATTTT. The rearrangement joins TRBV7-2 to TRBJ2-3; TRBD2 aligns across 8 bases. Germline CDR1 reads SGHTA; CDR2 reads FQGNSA. The CDR3 spans 14 residues. Germline trimming cut 5 bases from V and 2 bases from J; bases unmatched to any gene: 3. The full variable domain, its missing parts supplied by reference TRBV7-2 and TRBJ2-3, is GAGVSQSPSNKVTEKGKDVELRCDPISGHTALYWYRQSLGQGLEFLIYFQGNSAPDKSGLPSDRFSAERTGGSVSTLTIQRTQQEDSAVYLCASSPGGATDTQYFGPGTRLTVL.

This clonotype came up many times. This chain uses TRBV7-9 with TRBJ1-1, with D possibly being TRBD1 (5 bases). CDR3 length: 11 amino acids. Trimming cost V 8 bases and J 4 bases, with 8 bases left between them. Germline values: CDR1 SEHNR, CDR2 FQNEAQ (reference sequence). CDR3 loop: CASGTITEAFF. The CDR3 bases are TGTGCCAGCGGGACCATCACTGAAGCTTTCTTT.

The chain links TRBV3-1 to TRBJ2-6; no reliable D call. The CDR3 length is 16 residues. The germline gives CDR1 LGHDT, CDR2 YNNKEL (reference sequence). The V and J ends lost 1 base and 0 bases respectively, with 7 bases between them. In nucleotides, the CDR3 is TGTGCCAGCAGCCAAGGTGGCTTCTCTGGGGCCAACGTCCTGACTTTC. Translating it yields CASSQGGFSGANVLTF.

There are a few counts of this clonotype. The rearrangement uses TRBV6-6 and TRBJ2-7; 11 bases match TRBD1. There are 14 residues in the CDR3. CDR1 is MNHNY and CDR2 is SVGAGI in the germline V gene (reference sequence). V shed 5 bases, J shed 3 bases, and the junction held 3 bases outside the gene matches. The CDR3 region is CASSTGTGGYEQYF. The CDR3 bases are TGTGCCAGCAGTACCGGGACAGGGGGCTACGAGCAGTACTTC.

V is TRBV27 and J is TRBJ2-2; possible D gene TRBD1, 5 bases. The germline V gene has CDR1 MNHEY and CDR2 SMNVEV (reference sequence). V was trimmed by 10 bases and J by 0 bases, leaving 21 bases between them. The length of the CDR3 is 17 residues. DNA for the CDR3: TGTGCCACCAACCCCCGTTCCAAGGGGCCGAACACCGGGGAGCTGTTTTTT. Its protein is CATNPRSKGPNTGELFF.

V gene TRBV11-2 combines with J gene TRBJ2-7; 7 bases fit TRBD1. CDR1 is SGHAT, CDR2 FQNNGV, per germline. J gave up 5 bases and V 5 bases, and 12 bases lay outside the gene matches. This CDR3 is 15 amino acids long. CDR3 loop: CASSLRGQVLNEQYF. The DNA of the CDR3 is TGTGCCAGCAGCCTAAGAGGACAGGTCCTTAACGAGCAGTACTTC.

Note on this clonotype: A much more abundant neighbour one base away suggests this may be a read error. The chain is built from TRBV20-1 and TRBJ1-2, with no clear D. This CDR3 contains 14 residues. Per germline, CDR1 DFQATT and CDR2 SNEGSKA (reference sequence). Trimming cost V 4 bases and J 2 bases, with 14 bases left between them. The CDR3 DNA reads as TGCAGTGCTAAACGGACTCTCGAGAACTATGGCTACACCTTC. It specifies CSAKRTLENYGYTF.

The V gene is TRBV6-2 or TRBV6-3, the J gene TRBJ2-7; D is uncertain. The CDR3 runs to 12 residues. Germline CDR1 is MNHEY and CDR2 is SVGEGT. V dropped 6 bases and J dropped 5 bases, with 11 bases sitting between them. CDR3 in DNA: TGTGCCAGCAGCAGATATAAGGACGAGCAGTACTTC. Protein: CASSRYKDEQYF.

This clonotype was counted only a few times. The CDR3 coding sequence is TGTGCCAGCAGTCCCGCTGAGGTACTTTATGGCTACACCTTC. Translation gives CASSPAEVLYGYTF. This rearrangement joins TRBV27 to TRBJ1-2; no firm D call. The V gene lost 5 bases and the J gene lost 5 bases, with 15 bases spanning the gap. The length of the CDR3 is 14 residues. Looked up from germline, CDR1 is MNHEY and CDR2 is SMNVEV (reference sequence).

This clonotype was recorded many times. CDR3 sequence: CASSPGPANYGYTF. The CDR3 DNA sequence: TGTGCCAGCAGCCCGGGACCTGCTAACTATGGCTACACCTTC. V and J are TRBV7-2 and TRBJ1-2; possibly TRBD1 for D (5 bases). CDR3 length: 14 residues. The V gene lost 5 bases and the J gene lost 0 bases, with 10 bases spanning the gap. CDR1 and CDR2 from the germline V gene are SGHTA and FQGNSA.

The chain uses TRBV29-1 and TRBJ2-3; 7 bases align to TRBD1. CDR1 is SQVTM, CDR2 ANQGSEA, per germline. The CDR3 has 13 residues. V shed 7 bases, J shed 2 bases, and the junction held 6 bases outside the gene matches. The CDR3 sequence is CSARDSDTDTQYF. In nucleotides, the CDR3 is TGCAGCGCAAGGGACAGTGACACAGATACGCAGTATTTT.

This chain uses TRBV5-1 with TRBJ2-7, with TRBD1 matching 9 bases. The V gene end was trimmed by 3 bases and the J gene end by 1 base; junction bases not matched to a gene: 2. The CDR3 contains 14 residues. The germline gives CDR1 SGHRS, CDR2 YFSETQ. CDR3 bases: TGCGCCAGCAGCTGGACAGGGGCGTCCTACGAGCAGTACTTC. Protein sequence: CASSWTGASYEQYF.

In its sample, this clonotype was seen a few times. The chain recombines TRBV7-9 with TRBJ1-6; 9 bases are a match to TRBD1. This CDR3 has 16 residues. Germline assignment: CDR1 SEHNR and CDR2 FQNEAQ (reference sequence). With 5 bases clipped from V and 3 bases from J, the junction kept 5 bases outside the gene matches. In DNA, the CDR3 is TGTGCCAGCAGCCCGACGACAGGGGGCTATAATTCACCCCTCCACTTT. Its protein is CASSPTTGGYNSPLHF.

The chain carries TRBV20-1 and TRBJ2-3, with no clear D. V lost 6 bases, J lost 4 bases, and 20 bases lay in between. Germline lookup yields CDR1 DFQATT and CDR2 SNEGSKA (reference sequence). CDR3 size: 15 residues. CDR3 protein: CSASVGLPGADTQYF. CDR3 sequence (DNA): TGCAGTGCGAGCGTAGGGCTTCCAGGCGCAGATACGCAGTATTTT.

This clonotype has ten or more counts. The chain recombines TRBV7-2 with TRBJ1-6, with D perhaps matching TRBD1 (5 bases). This CDR3 is built from 15 residues. Per the germline V gene, CDR1 is SGHTA and CDR2 is FQGNSA. V was trimmed by 5 bases and J by 9 bases, leaving 17 bases between them. The CDR3 DNA follows: TGTGCCAGCAGCACCACCGGGGCCGAGGGTTCACCCCTCCACTTT. The encoded protein is CASSTTGAEGSPLHF.

The chain employs TRBV5-4 and TRBJ2-3; D may be TRBD2 (5 bases). V was trimmed by 3 bases and J by 0 bases, leaving 5 bases between them. Germline CDR1 and CDR2: SGHNT and YYREEE (reference sequence). This CDR3 has 13 amino acids. The CDR3 is CASSWTSTDTQYF. CDR3 DNA sequence: TGTGCCAGCAGCTGGACTAGCACAGATACGCAGTATTTT.

V and J are TRBV25-1 and TRBJ2-7; D not resolved. The CDR3 spans 11 residues. CDR1 is MGHDK and CDR2 is SYGVNS in the germline V gene. V lost 5 bases, J lost 8 bases, and 10 bases lay in between. CDR3 loop: CASSKHFKQYF. CDR3 in DNA: TGTGCCAGCAGTAAGCACTTCAAGCAGTACTTC.

This clonotype was detected ten times or more. J is TRBJ1-1 and V is TRBV29-1; possible D gene TRBD1, 5 bases. This CDR3 is built from 12 residues. CDR1 is SQVTM, CDR2 ANQGSEA, per germline. V lost 6 bases and J lost 1, with 9 bases in between. The CDR3 DNA is TGCAGCGTCGGACAACCGAACACTGAAGCTTTCTTT. Translated, it gives CSVGQPNTEAFF.

At least ten counts were recorded for this clonotype. CDR3 sequence: CSARFRTVEGGYGYTF. CDR3 sequence (DNA): TGCAGTGCTAGATTCAGGACGGTCGAGGGCGGCTATGGCTACACCTTC. The chain is built from TRBV20-1 and TRBJ1-2; unclear D gene. V lost 2 bases to trimming and J lost 4 bases, with 20 bases between them. The CDR3 totals 16 residues. Germline assignment: CDR1 DFQATT and CDR2 SNEGSKA (reference sequence).

This clonotype has a count of ten or more. The chain combines TRBV7-2 with TRBJ1-2; D uncertain. Germline V gene sequence: CDR1 SGHTA, CDR2 FQGNSA. CDR3 length: 14 amino acids. Trimming took off 1 base at V and 6 bases at J, with 12 bases between the two ends. This chain's CDR3 is CASSLGLAWDGYTF. In nucleotides, the CDR3 is TGTGCCAGCAGCTTAGGATTGGCTTGGGATGGCTACACCTTC.

Only a few counts were recorded for this clonotype. This chain joins TRBV7-8 and TRBJ1-6, with unresolved D. Trimming removed 1 base at V and 9 bases at J, with 4 bases between. This CDR3 has 12 amino acids. CDR1 and CDR2 from the germline V gene are SGHVS and FQNEAQ. The CDR3 DNA follows: TGTGCCAGCAGCTTAGATTTTTCACCCCTCCACTTT. Amino acid sequence: CASSLDFSPLHF.

This clonotype was detected a few times. This chain joins TRBV7-3 and TRBJ2-3, with 10 bases aligning to TRBD2. Trimming at V came to 3 bases and at J to 2 bases, leaving 5 bases not matched to a gene. The CDR3 is 16 amino acids. The V gene's germline CDR1 is SGHTA and CDR2 FQGTGA. DNA of the CDR3: TGTGCCAGCAGCTTTACACTAGCGGGGCCCACAGATACGCAGTATTTT. Translated: CASSFTLAGPTDTQYF.

There are many counts of this clonotype. The chain is built from TRBV12-3 or TRBV12-4 and TRBJ1-4; D remains unclear. There are 14 residues in the CDR3. V was cut by 6 bases and J by 7 bases, with 15 bases left in between. CDR3 nucleotides: TGTGCCAGCAGCTTGGAAGGGCGGGGTGAAAAACTGTTTTTT. Translating it yields CASSLEGRGEKLFF.

The CDR3 sequence: CASSHQGSGDTQYF. CDR3 nucleotide sequence: TGCGCCAGCAGCCACCAAGGAAGCGGAGATACGCAGTATTTT. V gene TRBV4-1 combines with J gene TRBJ2-3, with a tentative D call TRBD2 (5 bases). The V and J ends lost 3 bases and 5 bases respectively, with 12 bases between them. The V gene's germline CDR1 is MGHRA and CDR2 YSYEKL. The CDR3 has 14 amino acids.

This clonotype was counted a few times. The chain carries TRBV19 and TRBJ2-1; D may match TRBD1 or TRBD2 (5 bases each). Germline loops: CDR1 LNHDA, CDR2 SQIVND (reference sequence). CDR3 length: 14 residues. V lost 5 bases to trimming and J lost 10 bases, with 18 bases between them. Here the CDR3 DNA reads TGTGCCAGTAGTCCCAACAGGCTCGAGCGGGAGCAGTTCTTC. This encodes CASSPNRLEREQFF.

The chain employs TRBV4-1 and TRBJ2-1, with TRBD1 identical over 8 bases. CDR1 and CDR2 from the germline V gene are MGHRA and YSYEKL. This CDR3 comprises 15 residues. With V trimmed by 4 bases and J by 4 bases, 6 bases remained unmatched. CDR3 DNA: TGCGCCAGCAGCCCAGGGACAGGAACGTACAATGAGCAGTTCTTC. Translated, it gives CASSPGTGTYNEQFF.

There are many counts of this clonotype. This chain links TRBV5-1 with TRBJ1-5; D is ambiguous. V gave up 4 bases and J gave up 5 bases, with 13 bases separating them. Germline loops: CDR1 SGHRS, CDR2 YFSETQ. The CDR3 length is 14 residues. The CDR3 nucleotides are TGCGCCAGCAGCGCACGGTCGGGCGATCAGCCCCAGCATTTT. This translates into CASSARSGDQPQHF.

This clonotype was observed a few times. The CDR3 coding sequence is TGCAGTGCTCAACATCAGGGGTGGGGCTATGGCTACACCTTC. This codes for CSAQHQGWGYGYTF. The chain uses TRBV20-1 and TRBJ1-2; TRBD1 is a possible D gene (6 bases). CDR3 length: 14 amino acids. The V end was cut by 5 bases, the J end by 4 bases, with 17 bases between. Germline assignment: CDR1 DFQATT and CDR2 SNEGSKA (reference sequence).

This clonotype was seen only a few times. V is TRBV6-1 and J is TRBJ2-7, with 8 nucleotides matching TRBD1. V shed 6 bases, J shed 4 bases, and the junction held 5 bases outside the gene matches. Germline CDR1 is MNHNS and CDR2 is SASEGT. The CDR3 is 13 residues long. The CDR3 nucleotides read TGTGCCAGCAGCGGGACAGGTTTTTACGAGCAGTACTTC. Translation: CASSGTGFYEQYF.